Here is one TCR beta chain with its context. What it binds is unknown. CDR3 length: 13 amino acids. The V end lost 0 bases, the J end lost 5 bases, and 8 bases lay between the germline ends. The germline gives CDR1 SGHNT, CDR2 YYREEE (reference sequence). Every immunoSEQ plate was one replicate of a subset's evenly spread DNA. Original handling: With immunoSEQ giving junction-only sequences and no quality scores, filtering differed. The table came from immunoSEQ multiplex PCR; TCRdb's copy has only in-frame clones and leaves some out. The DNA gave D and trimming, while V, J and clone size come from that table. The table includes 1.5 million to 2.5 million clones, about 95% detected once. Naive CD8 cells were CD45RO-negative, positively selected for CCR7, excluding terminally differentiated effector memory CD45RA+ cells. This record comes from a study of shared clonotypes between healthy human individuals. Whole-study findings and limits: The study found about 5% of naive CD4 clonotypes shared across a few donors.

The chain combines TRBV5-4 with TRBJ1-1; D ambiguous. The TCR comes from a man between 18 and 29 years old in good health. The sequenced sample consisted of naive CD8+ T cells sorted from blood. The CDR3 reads CASSLGGPTEAFF. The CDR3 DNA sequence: TGTGCCAGCAGCTTGGGTGGGCCGACTGAAGCTTTCTTT.